Shown below are 28 T cell receptor beta chains from a single sample sequenced in a study of human T cells and chemical hapten exposure. MiXCR, run by TCRdb on the RACE reads, gives a single entry per CDR3 protein. The data hold 300,000 to 350,000 distinct CDR3 sequences, with about 7% observed a single time. The time point was: patch test 1, 2 weeks after DPC sensitization. Described treatment: therapeutic diphenylcyclopropenone sensitization with weekly scalp DPC. The sequenced sample was whole blood, obtained in connection with sensitization to the hapten diphenylcyclopropenone (DPC). Receptor source: a woman younger than 30 with alopecia areata. Some clones in this sample may be carry-over from other donors' samples.

This clonotype showed up many times. V and J are TRBV25-1 and TRBJ2-1; 7 nucleotides agree with TRBD2. J was trimmed by 9 bases and V by 1 base; bases with no gene match: 15. The CDR3 covers 17 residues. CDR1 is MGHDK, CDR2 SYGVNS, per germline. The CDR3 DNA reads as TGTGCCAGCAGTGAATTGGGTGGAGGGACTACTGCGAGTGAGCAGTTCTTC. As protein: CASSELGGGTTASEQFF.

This clonotype was recorded a few times. The gene calls are TRBV6-1 and TRBJ1-5; D may be TRBD1 (6 bases). Germline lookup yields CDR1 MNHNS and CDR2 SASEGT. V lost 7 bases, J lost 4 bases, and 20 bases lay in between. The CDR3 length is 16 residues. The CDR3 DNA reads TGTGCCAGCAACCACGCGGGGGGCGCAGGGAATCAGCCCCAGCATTTT. Translated: CASNHAGGAGNQPQHF.

This clonotype was detected only a few times. The chain joins TRBV6-2 or TRBV6-3 to TRBJ1-2, with a possible D match to TRBD1 (5 bases). The CDR3 runs 16 residues. V was trimmed by 7 bases and J by 0 bases, leaving 18 bases between them. Germline values: CDR1 MNHEY, CDR2 SVGEGT. CDR3 sequence reads: CASTSGTHPSNYGYTF. CDR3 DNA: TGTGCCAGCACTTCCGGGACCCATCCTTCTAACTATGGCTACACCTTC.

This clonotype was seen only a few times. V usage is TRBV20-1 and J usage is TRBJ2-7; D is unresolved. Per the germline V gene, CDR1 is DFQATT and CDR2 is SNEGSKA (reference sequence). V was clipped by 1 base and J by 0 bases, with 10 bases between them. The CDR3 covers 14 residues. Written as DNA, the CDR3 is TGCAGTGCTAGAGGAGCGATCAGCTCCTACGAGCAGTACTTC. This encodes CSARGAISSYEQYF.

The table lists this clonotype with many counts. J is TRBJ1-2 and V is TRBV5-4; D possibly corresponds to TRBD1 (6 bases). The CDR3 covers 16 residues. Germline V gene lookup returns CDR1 SGHNT and CDR2 YYREEE (reference sequence). V dropped 3 bases and J dropped 0 bases, with 15 bases sitting between them. The CDR3 coding sequence is TGTGCCAGCAGCTGGTCCTGGGGGGCGGCTAACTATGGCTACACCTTC. Translated: CASSWSWGAANYGYTF.

Many counts were recorded for this clonotype. The chain links TRBV5-5 to TRBJ2-3; D is uncertain. The CDR3 sequence is 13 residues long. V lost 6 bases to trimming and J lost 0 bases, with 8 bases between them. Germline CDR1 SGHKS, CDR2 YYEKEE (reference sequence). The CDR3 DNA reads as TGTGCCAGCACCCCGCCCAGCACAGATACGCAGTATTTT. This sequence encodes CASTPPSTDTQYF.

This clonotype appeared a few times. The chain couples TRBV24-1 to TRBJ2-3, with 9 bases fitting TRBD1. There are 18 residues in the CDR3. Germline V gene lookup returns CDR1 KGHDR and CDR2 SFDVKD. V trimming: 0 bases; J trimming: 1 base; junction bases outside the gene matches: 7. The CDR3 nucleotides are TGTGCCACCAGTGATTTGCGAACAGGGGGCTCCCGCACAGATACGCAGTATTTT. Its protein product is CATSDLRTGGSRTDTQYF.

This clonotype was seen repeatedly, ten times or more. One end of the junction fails to match germline, which may point to a read error. This chain uses TRBV20-1 with TRBJ1-5, with D possibly TRBD1 on 5 matching bases. This CDR3 is built from 14 residues. The germline gives CDR1 DFQATT, CDR2 SNEGSKA (reference sequence). CDR3 nucleotides: TGCAGTGTTAGAAGGGGCTTGAGGGATCAGCCCCAGCATTTT. Its protein is CSVRRGLRDQPQHF.

There are many counts of this clonotype. The V and J genes are TRBV18 and TRBJ2-7; the D gene is possibly TRBD1 (6 bases). V lost 3 bases and J 1 base, leaving 10 bases between the germline ends. Per the germline V gene, CDR1 is KGHSH and CDR2 is LQKENI. The CDR3 extends over 14 amino acids. For the CDR3, the DNA is TGTGCCAGCTCACCGGGGACAACTTCCTACGAGCAGTACTTC. This gives the protein CASSPGTTSYEQYF.

At least ten counts were recorded for this clonotype. The CDR3 is CASSSGSEKLFF. The CDR3 DNA follows: TGTGCCAGCAGTTCCGGGAGTGAAAAACTGTTTTTT. This chain connects TRBV12-3 or TRBV12-4 to TRBJ1-4, with D unclear. The CDR3 sequence is 12 residues long. The V end lost 4 bases, the J end lost 7 bases, and 7 bases lay between the germline ends.

The rearrangement uses TRBV6-2 or TRBV6-3 and TRBJ1-2; weak D call: TRBD1 (6 bases). Germline CDR1 reads MNHEY; CDR2 reads SVGEGT. V lost 6 bases, J lost 4 bases, and 12 bases lay in between. CDR3 length equals 13 residues. The chain's CDR3 is CASRLDSVYGYTF. CDR3 in DNA: TGTGCCAGCAGGTTGGACAGTGTCTATGGCTACACCTTC.

The chain links TRBV6-5 to TRBJ1-6; 9 positions agree with TRBD1. CDR1 and CDR2 (germline): MNHEY, SVGAGI. There are 16 residues in the CDR3. After removal of 1 base from V and 5 bases from J, the junction contained 3 bases not matched to a gene. DNA for the CDR3: TGTGCCAGCAGTTACTGGGGGACAGGGAATAATTCACCCCTCCACTTT. This sequence encodes CASSYWGTGNNSPLHF.

This clonotype was found a few times. The rearrangement joins TRBV27 to TRBJ2-2, with D possibly TRBD1 on 6 matching bases. Trimming stripped 6 bases from V and 3 bases from J, with 26 bases between. The V gene's germline CDR1 is MNHEY and CDR2 SMNVEV (reference sequence). This CDR3 comprises 19 residues. For the CDR3, the DNA is TGTGCCAGCAGCCCTCTTTCCCCTGACAGGCCTGGGTACACCGGGGAGCTGTTTTTT. Protein product: CASSPLSPDRPGYTGELFF.

This clonotype came up many times. This sequence joins TRBV12-3 or TRBV12-4 and TRBJ1-4, with no clear D. The CDR3 loop spans 15 amino acids. V was shortened by 0 bases and J by 5 bases, with 10 bases between the two germline ends. CDR3 coding DNA: TGTGCCAGCAGTTTAGCCAGGCAGTTCAATGAAAAACTGTTTTTT. Its protein product is CASSLARQFNEKLFF.

The sample holds many counts of this clonotype. The chain joins TRBV27 to TRBJ2-3, with 7 bases matching TRBD2. The V gene's germline CDR1 is MNHEY and CDR2 SMNVEV (reference sequence). This CDR3 is 15 amino acids long. The V segment lost 3 bases and the J segment 3 bases; nucleotides outside the gene matches: 6. The CDR3 nucleotides are TGTGCCAGCAGTTTCTGGCGGGGGACGACAGATACGCAGTATTTT. Protein sequence: CASSFWRGTTDTQYF.

This clonotype was detected ten times or more. The chain couples TRBV11-2 to TRBJ2-4; D possibly corresponds to TRBD2 (6 bases). The CDR3 loop spans 14 amino acids. Germline V gene data show CDR1 as SGHAT and CDR2 as FQNNGV. Trimming removed 5 bases from V and 6 bases from J, with 14 bases in between. The CDR3 region has the DNA TGTGCCAGCAGCCCCCAGGCGGGGACAAACATTCAGTACTTC. Protein sequence: CASSPQAGTNIQYF. Filled out from reference TRBV11-2 and TRBJ2-4, the complete variable domain reads EAGVAQSPRYKIIEKRQSVAFWCNPISGHATLYWYQQILGQGPKLLIQFQNNGVVDDSQLPKDRFSAERLKGVDSTLKIQPAKLEDSAVYLCASSPQAGTNIQYFGAGTRLSVL.

This clonotype was detected a few times. The J gene is TRBJ2-5, the V gene TRBV7-3, with TRBD2 matching over 7 bases. Germline V gene lookup returns CDR1 SGHTA and CDR2 FQGTGA. The CDR3 contains 14 residues. With V trimmed by 4 bases and J by 2 bases, 4 bases remained unmatched. Here the CDR3 reads CASSSGGGQETQYF. CDR3 sequence (DNA): TGTGCCAGCAGCTCCGGGGGAGGGCAAGAGACCCAGTACTTC.

CDR3 DNA: TGCAGTGCCCAGGAGGAGCAGGGGGCCTTCTCTGGAAACACCATATATTTT. Protein: CSAQEEQGAFSGNTIYF. This rearrangement joins TRBV20-1 to TRBJ1-3; TRBD1 matches at 8 bases. The CDR3 length is 17 residues. Germline CDR1 reads DFQATT; CDR2 reads SNEGSKA (reference sequence). The V segment lost 6 bases and the J segment 0 bases; nucleotides outside the gene matches: 13.

In its sample, this clonotype was seen a few times. The gene calls are TRBV4-3 and TRBJ2-3, with 9 bases aligning to TRBD2. Germline CDR1 and CDR2: LGHNA and YSLEER. J lost 1 base, V lost 1 base, and 6 bases had no gene match. This CDR3 region has 17 residues. The CDR3 nucleotides read TGCGCCAGCAGCCAAGGGGTAGCGGGGGCCGGCACAGATACGCAGTATTTT. It specifies CASSQGVAGAGTDTQYF.

Many counts were recorded for this clonotype. The rearrangement links TRBV10-3 to TRBJ2-3; no definite D call. V lost 0 bases to trimming and J lost 4 bases, with 8 bases between them. The CDR3 loop spans 14 amino acids. Germline lookup yields CDR1 ENHRY and CDR2 SYGVKD. The CDR3 region is CAISESLRADTQYF. The CDR3 region has the DNA TGTGCCATCAGTGAGTCATTGAGAGCAGATACGCAGTATTTT.

The gene calls are TRBV18 and TRBJ2-5; no definite D call. This CDR3 has 16 residues. Trimming took off 1 base at V and 1 base at J, with 13 bases between the two ends. CDR1 and CDR2 from the germline V gene are KGHSH and LQKENI. The CDR3 spells CASSPRVGEPQETQYF. The DNA for the CDR3 is TGTGCCAGCTCACCACGCGTTGGAGAACCCCAAGAGACCCAGTACTTC.

V is TRBV29-1 and J is TRBJ1-2; 8 bases are a match to TRBD1. Germline values: CDR1 SQVTM, CDR2 ANQGSEA. The length of the CDR3 is 13 residues. Trimming cost V 3 bases and J 8 bases; bases outside gene matches: 8. In DNA, the CDR3 is TGCAGCGTTGATGGCCAGGGGGCGCAAGGCTACACCTTC. This encodes CSVDGQGAQGYTF. The whole variable domain, remainder taken from reference TRBV29-1 and TRBJ1-2, is SAVISQKPSRDICQRGTSLTIQCQVDSQVTMMFWYRQQPGQSLTLIATANQGSEATYESGFVIDKFPISRPNLTFSTLTVSNMSPEDSSIYLCSVDGQGAQGYTFGSGTRLTVV.

In this sample, this clonotype turned up many times. CDR3 nucleotides: TGCAGCGTTGGCCGGACAGGGGGGAAGACCCAGTACTTC. Amino acid sequence: CSVGRTGGKTQYF. The J gene is TRBJ2-5, the V gene TRBV29-1; 10 bases are a match to TRBD1. The length of the CDR3 is 13 residues. Germline values: CDR1 SQVTM, CDR2 ANQGSEA. V lost 4 bases to trimming and J lost 6 bases; unmatched junction nucleotides: 5.

This clonotype was seen only a few times. V usage is TRBV12-3 or TRBV12-4 and J usage is TRBJ2-2; either TRBD1 or TRBD2 may fit D (5 bases each). The CDR3 runs to 15 residues. Trimming pared 6 bases from V and 6 bases from J, leaving 17 bases between. CDR3 in amino acids: CASSSLGDHSGELFF. The CDR3 DNA reads as TGTGCCAGCAGCTCACTGGGGGACCACTCCGGGGAGCTGTTTTTT.

This chain joins TRBV6-5 and TRBJ2-1, with 7 nucleotides matching TRBD1. V shed 6 bases, J shed 9 bases, and the junction held 8 bases outside the gene matches. CDR1 MNHEY and CDR2 SVGAGI come from the germline V gene. The CDR3 is 13 residues long. CDR3 nucleotides: TGTGCCAGCAGACGTGGGACAGTAAGTGAGCAGTTCTTC. Its protein is CASRRGTVSEQFF.

The chain carries TRBV2 and TRBJ2-3, with D hard to call. CDR3 length: 15 amino acids. Germline CDR1 reads SNHLY; CDR2 reads FYNNEI. Trimming took off 2 bases at V and 6 bases at J, with 15 bases between the two ends. The CDR3 nucleotides read TGTGCCAGCAGTGAAATTGTTGTAGGTATGGATACGCAGTATTTT. The encoded protein is CASSEIVVGMDTQYF.

V usage is TRBV10-3 and J usage is TRBJ1-2, with a tentative D call TRBD1 (5 bases). Per germline, CDR1 ENHRY and CDR2 SYGVKD. V lost 6 bases to trimming and J lost 8 bases, with 13 bases between them. The CDR3 sequence is 12 residues long. This CDR3 reads CAIRRGSTGYTF. CDR3 in DNA: TGTGCCATCAGGCGGGGGTCTACGGGCTACACCTTC.

V gene TRBV25-1 combines with J gene TRBJ2-1; D gene unclear. The V gene lost 1 base and the J gene lost 7 bases, with 8 bases spanning the gap. Germline V gene data show CDR1 as MGHDK and CDR2 as SYGVNS. This CDR3 is 13 amino acids long. DNA for the CDR3: TGTGCCAGCAGTGAATTTGAAGATAATGAGCAGTTCTTC. Translation: CASSEFEDNEQFF.